This T cell receptor (beta chain) was sequenced for a study of blood T cell repertoires in COVID-19. Some clones are missing from TCRdb's copy, which holds only in-frame ones; the method was immunoSEQ multiplex PCR. Altogether approximately 90,000 clones are present, approximately 80% being singletons, with the ten largest covering approximately 11%. The CDR3 is 15 amino acids. With 2 bases clipped from V and 5 bases from J, the junction kept 9 bases outside the gene matches. Per germline, CDR1 SGHKS and CDR2 YYEKEE (reference sequence). Material for sequencing was peripheral blood. This sequence was found in a man aged 65 to 79 with acute or convalescent COVID-19. The V and J genes are TRBV5-5 and TRBJ2-7, with TRBD1 matching 8 bases. The CDR3 loop reads CASSLKSDRVHEQYF. CDR3 nucleotides: TGTGCCAGCAGCTTAAAATCGGACAGGGTTCACGAGCAGTACTTC.